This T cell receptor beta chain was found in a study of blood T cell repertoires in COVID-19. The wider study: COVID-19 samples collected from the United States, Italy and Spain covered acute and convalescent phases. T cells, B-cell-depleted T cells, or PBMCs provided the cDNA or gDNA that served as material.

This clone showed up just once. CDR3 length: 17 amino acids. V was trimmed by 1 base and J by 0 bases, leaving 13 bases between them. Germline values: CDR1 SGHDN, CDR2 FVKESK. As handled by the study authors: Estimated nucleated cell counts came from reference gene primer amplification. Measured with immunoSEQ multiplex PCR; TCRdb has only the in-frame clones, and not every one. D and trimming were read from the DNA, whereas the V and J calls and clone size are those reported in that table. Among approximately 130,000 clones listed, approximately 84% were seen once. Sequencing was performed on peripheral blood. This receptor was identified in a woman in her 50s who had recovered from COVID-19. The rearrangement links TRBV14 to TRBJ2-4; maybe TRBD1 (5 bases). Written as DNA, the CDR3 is TGTGCCAGCAGCCAAGGAGTTGCAGGGTCAGCCAAAAACATTCAGTACTTC. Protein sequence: CASSQGVAGSAKNIQYF.